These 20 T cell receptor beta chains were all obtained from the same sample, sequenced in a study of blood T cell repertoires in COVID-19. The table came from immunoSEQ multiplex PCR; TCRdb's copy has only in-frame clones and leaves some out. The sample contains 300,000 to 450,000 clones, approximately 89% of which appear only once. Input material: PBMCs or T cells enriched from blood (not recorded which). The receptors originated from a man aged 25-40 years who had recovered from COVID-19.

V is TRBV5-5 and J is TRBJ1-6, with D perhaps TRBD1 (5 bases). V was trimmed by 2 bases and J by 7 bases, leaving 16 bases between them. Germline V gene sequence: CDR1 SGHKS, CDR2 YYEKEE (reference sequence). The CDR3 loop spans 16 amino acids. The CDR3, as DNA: TGTGCCAGCAGCTTAGACAGTTACTCGTCAAATTCACCCCTCCACTTT. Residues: CASSLDSYSSNSPLHF.

For the CDR3, the DNA is TGTGCCAGCAGCTTGTTCCCATACAGGGAAGAGCAGTTCTTC. It encodes CASSLFPYREEQFF. This sequence joins TRBV5-4 and TRBJ2-1; a possible D gene is TRBD1 (6 bases). The ends were cut back, 1 base at V and 10 bases at J, with 15 bases in the middle. The CDR3 is 14 amino acids. Germline V gene data show CDR1 as SGHNT and CDR2 as YYREEE (reference sequence).

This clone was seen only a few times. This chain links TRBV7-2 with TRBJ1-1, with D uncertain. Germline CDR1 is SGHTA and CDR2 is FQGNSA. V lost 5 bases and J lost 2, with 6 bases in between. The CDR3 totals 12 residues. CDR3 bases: TGTGCCAGCAGCCACAGTAACACTGAAGCTTTCTTT. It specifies CASSHSNTEAFF.

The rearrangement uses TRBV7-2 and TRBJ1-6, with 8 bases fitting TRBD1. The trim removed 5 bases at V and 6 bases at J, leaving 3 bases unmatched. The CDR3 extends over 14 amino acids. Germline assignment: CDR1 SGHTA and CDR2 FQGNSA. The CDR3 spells CASSPDRVNSPLHF. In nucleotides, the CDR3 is TGTGCCAGCAGCCCGGACAGGGTTAATTCACCCCTCCACTTT.

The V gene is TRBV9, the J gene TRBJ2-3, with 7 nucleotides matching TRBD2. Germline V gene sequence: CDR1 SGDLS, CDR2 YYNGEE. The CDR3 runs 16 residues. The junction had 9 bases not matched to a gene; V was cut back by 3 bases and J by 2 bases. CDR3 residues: CASSAHRGGYTDTQYF. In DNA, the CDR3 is TGTGCCAGCAGCGCCCATCGCGGGGGTTACACAGATACGCAGTATTTT.

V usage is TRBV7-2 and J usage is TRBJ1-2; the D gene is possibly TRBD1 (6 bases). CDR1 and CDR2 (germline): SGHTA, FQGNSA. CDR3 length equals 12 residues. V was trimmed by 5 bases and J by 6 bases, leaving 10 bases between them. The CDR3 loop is CASSPDRNGYTF. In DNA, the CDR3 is TGTGCCAGCAGCCCCGACAGGAATGGCTACACCTTC. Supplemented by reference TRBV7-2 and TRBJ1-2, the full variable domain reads GAGVSQSPSNKVTEKGKDVELRCDPISGHTALYWYRQSLGQGLEFLIYFQGNSAPDKSGLPSDRFSAERTGGSVSTLTIQRTQQEDSAVYLCASSPDRNGYTFGSGTRLTVV.

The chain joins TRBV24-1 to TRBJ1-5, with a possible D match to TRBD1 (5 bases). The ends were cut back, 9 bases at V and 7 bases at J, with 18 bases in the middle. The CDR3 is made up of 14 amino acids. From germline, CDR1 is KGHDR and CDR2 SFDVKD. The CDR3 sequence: CATSGGGDGQPQHF. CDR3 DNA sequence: TGTGCCACCTCCGGCGGGGGGGACGGGCAGCCCCAGCATTTT.

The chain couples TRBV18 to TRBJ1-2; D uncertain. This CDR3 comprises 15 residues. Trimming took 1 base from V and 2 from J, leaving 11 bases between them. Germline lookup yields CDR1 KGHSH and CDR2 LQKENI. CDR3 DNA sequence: TGTGCCAGCTCACCACTTGCAGGTGGAAACTATGGCTACACCTTC. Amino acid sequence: CASSPLAGGNYGYTF.

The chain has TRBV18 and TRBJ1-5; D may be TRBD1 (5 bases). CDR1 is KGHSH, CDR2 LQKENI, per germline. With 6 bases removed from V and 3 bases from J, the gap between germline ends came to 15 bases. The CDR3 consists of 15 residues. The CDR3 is CASSDADRNNQPQHF. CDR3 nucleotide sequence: TGTGCCAGCTCTGATGCCGACAGAAACAATCAGCCCCAGCATTTT.

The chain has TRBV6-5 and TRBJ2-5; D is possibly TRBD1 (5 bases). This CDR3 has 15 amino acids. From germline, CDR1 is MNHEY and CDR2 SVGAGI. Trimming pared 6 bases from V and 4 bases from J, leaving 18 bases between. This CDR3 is CASRAPTVKGETQYF. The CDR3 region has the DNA TGTGCCAGCAGGGCCCCGACAGTCAAGGGAGAGACCCAGTACTTC.

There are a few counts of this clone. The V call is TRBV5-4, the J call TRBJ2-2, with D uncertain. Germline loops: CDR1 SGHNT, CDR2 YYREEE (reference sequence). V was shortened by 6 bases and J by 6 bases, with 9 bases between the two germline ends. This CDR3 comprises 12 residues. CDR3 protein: CASTHHSGELFF. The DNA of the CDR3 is TGTGCCAGCACTCATCACTCCGGGGAGCTGTTTTTT.

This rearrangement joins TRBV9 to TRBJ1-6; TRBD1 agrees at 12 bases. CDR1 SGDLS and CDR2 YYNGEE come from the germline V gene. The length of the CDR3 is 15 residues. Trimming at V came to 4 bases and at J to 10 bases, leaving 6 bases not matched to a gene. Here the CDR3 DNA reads TGTGCCAGCAGCCCGGCCGGGACAGGGGGCTCACCCCTCCACTTT. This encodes CASSPAGTGGSPLHF. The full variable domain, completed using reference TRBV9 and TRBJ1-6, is DSGVTQTPKHLITATGQRVTLRCSPRSGDLSVYWYQQSLDQGLQFLIQYYNGEERAKGNILERFSAQQFPDLHSELNLSSLELGDSALYFCASSPAGTGGSPLHFGNGTRLTVT.

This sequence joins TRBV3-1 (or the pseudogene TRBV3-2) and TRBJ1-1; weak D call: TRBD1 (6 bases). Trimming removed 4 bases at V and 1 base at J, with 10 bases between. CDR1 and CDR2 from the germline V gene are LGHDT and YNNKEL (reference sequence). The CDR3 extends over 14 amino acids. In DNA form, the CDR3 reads TGTGCCAGCAGCCCGACAGGACCGAACACTGAAGCTTTCTTT. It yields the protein CASSPTGPNTEAFF.

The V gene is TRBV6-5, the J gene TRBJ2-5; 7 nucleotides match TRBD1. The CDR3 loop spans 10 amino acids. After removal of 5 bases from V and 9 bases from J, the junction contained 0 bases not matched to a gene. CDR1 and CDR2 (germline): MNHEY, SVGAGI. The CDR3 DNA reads TGTGCCAGCAGTCAGGGGGCCCAGTACTTC. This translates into CASSQGAQYF.

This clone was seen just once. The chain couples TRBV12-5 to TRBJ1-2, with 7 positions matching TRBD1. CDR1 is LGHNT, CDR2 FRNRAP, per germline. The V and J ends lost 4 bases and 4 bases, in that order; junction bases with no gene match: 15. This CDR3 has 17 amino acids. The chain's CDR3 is CASGSGTDTRGAYGYTF. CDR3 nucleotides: TGTGCTAGTGGTTCCGGGACAGACACCCGAGGGGCCTATGGCTACACCTTC.

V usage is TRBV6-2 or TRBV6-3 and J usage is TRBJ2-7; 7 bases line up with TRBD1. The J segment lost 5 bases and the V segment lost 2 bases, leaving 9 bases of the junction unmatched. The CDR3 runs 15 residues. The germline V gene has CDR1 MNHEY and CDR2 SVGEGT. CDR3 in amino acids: CASSYTGTEGNEQYF. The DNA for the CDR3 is TGTGCCAGCAGTTACACAGGGACAGAGGGGAACGAGCAGTACTTC.

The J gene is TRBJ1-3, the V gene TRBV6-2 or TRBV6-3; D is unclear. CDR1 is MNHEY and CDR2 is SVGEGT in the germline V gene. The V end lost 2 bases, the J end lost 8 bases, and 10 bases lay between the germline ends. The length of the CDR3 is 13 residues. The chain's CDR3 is CASSYEAPDTIYF. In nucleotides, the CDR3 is TGTGCCAGCAGTTACGAGGCCCCGGACACCATATATTTT.

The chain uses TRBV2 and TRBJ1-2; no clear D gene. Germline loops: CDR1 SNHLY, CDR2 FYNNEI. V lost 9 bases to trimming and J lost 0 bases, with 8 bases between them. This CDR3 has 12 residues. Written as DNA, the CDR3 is TGTGCCAGTCGTCTAGCTAACTATGGCTACACCTTC. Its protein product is CASRLANYGYTF.

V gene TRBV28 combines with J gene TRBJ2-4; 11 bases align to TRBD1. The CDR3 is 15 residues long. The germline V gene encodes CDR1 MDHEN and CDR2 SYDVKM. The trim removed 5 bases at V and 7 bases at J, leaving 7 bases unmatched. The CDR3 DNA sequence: TGTGCCAGCAGTCTAGGGACAGGGGGTCGGAACATTCAGTACTTC. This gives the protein CASSLGTGGRNIQYF.

CDR3 sequence (DNA): TGTGCCAGCAGTGAATGGCGGTCTAGGTATGGCTACACCTTC. The encoded protein is CASSEWRSRYGYTF. The chain is built from TRBV2 and TRBJ1-2; D ambiguous. Germline lookup yields CDR1 SNHLY and CDR2 FYNNEI. The V gene lost 2 bases and the J gene lost 5 bases, with 12 bases spanning the gap. The CDR3 covers 14 residues.